The table lists the clone carrying this TCR beta chain with a count of one. Its cognate antigen is unknown. This sample is drawn from a study of CD4 T cells in relation to SARS-CoV-2 and coronaviruses. The protocol was immunoSEQ multiplex PCR, while the TCRdb copy is restricted to in-frame clones and leaves out a portion. The sample has about 47,000 clones, roughly four fifths seen once. The J segment lost 3 bases and the V segment lost 3 bases, leaving 3 bases of the junction unmatched. This CDR3 region has 15 residues. Germline V CDR1 and CDR2: SGHTA, FQGNSA. Sequenced: naive CD4+ T cells from PBMCs, cultured in vitro. Subset denoted: naive CD4+ T cells isolated by negative enrichment. The sequence was obtained from an adult with COVID-19. The chain employs TRBV7-2 and TRBJ2-1, with TRBD1 matching over 9 bases. The CDR3 nucleotides read TGTGCCAGCAGCTTCCGACAGGGGGGCTACAATGAGCAGTTCTTC. Translated: CASSFRQGGYNEQFF.